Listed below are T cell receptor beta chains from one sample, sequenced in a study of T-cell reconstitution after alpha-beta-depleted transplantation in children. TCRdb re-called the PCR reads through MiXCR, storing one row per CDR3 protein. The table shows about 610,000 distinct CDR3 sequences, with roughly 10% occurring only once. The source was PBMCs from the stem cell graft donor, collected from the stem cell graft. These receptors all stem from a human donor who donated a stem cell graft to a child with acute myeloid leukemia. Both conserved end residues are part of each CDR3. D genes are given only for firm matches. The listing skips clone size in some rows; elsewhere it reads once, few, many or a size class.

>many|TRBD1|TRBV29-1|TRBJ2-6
CSVADRVGANVLTF
TGCAGCGTCGCCGACAGGGTTGGGGCCAACGTCCTGACTTTC
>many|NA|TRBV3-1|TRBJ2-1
CASSQGLLYNEQFF
TGTGCCAGCAGCCAAGGGCTACTCTACAATGAGCAGTTCTTC
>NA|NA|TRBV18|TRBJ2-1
CASSPQQGGHNEQFF
TGTGCCAGCTCACCACAGCAGGGTGGGCACAATGAGCAGTTCTTC
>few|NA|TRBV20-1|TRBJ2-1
CSASAGFGGRGEQFF
TGCAGTGCTAGCGCAGGGTTCGGTGGTCGAGGTGAGCAGTTCTTC
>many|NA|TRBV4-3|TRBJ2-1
CASSPSGLVYNEQFF
TGCGCCAGCAGCCCCTCTGGGCTAGTTTACAATGAGCAGTTCTTC
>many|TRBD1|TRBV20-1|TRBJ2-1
CSARGTGVYNEQFF
TGCAGTGCTAGGGGGACAGGGGTGTACAATGAGCAGTTCTTC
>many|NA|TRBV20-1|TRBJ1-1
CSAEDLGQKNTEAFF
TGCAGTGCTGAAGACCTTGGACAGAAGAACACTGAAGCTTTCTTT
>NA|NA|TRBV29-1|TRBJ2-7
CSVETHSAYEQYF
TGCAGCGTTGAAACCCACAGCGCCTACGAGCAGTACTTC
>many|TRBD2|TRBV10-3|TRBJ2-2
CAISGPGLAGMNTGELFF
TGTGCCATCAGTGGCCCGGGACTAGCGGGGATGAACACCGGGGAGCTGTTTTTT
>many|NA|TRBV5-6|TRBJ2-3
CASFSRPGKRSLSTDTQYF
TGTGCCAGCTTCTCACGGCCGGGGAAGCGGAGCCTTAGCACAGATACGCAGTATTTT
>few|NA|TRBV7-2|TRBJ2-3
CASSLGFGTGTDTQYF
TGTGCCAGCAGCTTAGGATTCGGGACGGGCACAGATACGCAGTATTTT
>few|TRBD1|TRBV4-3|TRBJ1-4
CASSQDVGQGAEKLFF
TGCGCCAGCAGCCAAGATGTAGGGCAGGGGGCGGAAAAACTGTTTTTT
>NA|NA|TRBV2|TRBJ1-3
CASSEDQRNTIYF
TGTGCCAGCAGTGAAGATCAAAGAAACACCATATATTTT
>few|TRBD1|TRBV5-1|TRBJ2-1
CASAGQGGSYNEQFF
TGCGCCAGCGCGGGACAGGGAGGGTCCTACAATGAGCAGTTCTTC
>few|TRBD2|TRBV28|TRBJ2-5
CASSSPNHWVGAGLAAQYF
TGTGCCAGCAGTTCCCCCAACCATTGGGTCGGAGCGGGGCTCGCGGCCCAGTACTTC
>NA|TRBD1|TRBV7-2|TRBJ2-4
CASSSRRPGQGQNIQYF
TGTGCCAGCAGCTCGCGCCGCCCGGGACAGGGGCAAAACATTCAGTACTTC
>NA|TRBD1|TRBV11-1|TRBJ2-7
CASSSTRTGLGRGAYEQYF
TGTGCCAGCAGCTCGACCCGGACAGGCCTAGGAAGAGGGGCCTACGAGCAGTACTTC